This T cell receptor (beta chain) was sequenced in a study of T cell responses to AZD1222 COVID-19 vaccine. Study context: Analyses pooled second doses at about 4 or about 12 weeks.

Findings and limits, study-wide: Clonal diversity may have been underestimated in mostly white British donors. Dominant at 160-218 and 743-854, vaccine-associated CD4 TCRs also spanned spike.

This clone has just one count. Its specificity is not known. The length of the CDR3 is 14 residues. V lost 7 bases and J lost 4, with 14 bases in between. Germline loops: CDR1 LNHDA, CDR2 SQIVND (reference sequence). The protocol was immunoSEQ multiplex PCR, while the TCRdb copy is restricted to in-frame clones and leaves out a portion. The table has roughly 120,000 clones, around 89% seen once. V gene TRBV19 combines with J gene TRBJ1-5; D remains ambiguous. The sequences come from peripheral blood, collected on day 0 of AZD1222 vaccination. The receptor was derived from an adult in good health. CDR3: CASTAVGFNQPQHF. The CDR3, as DNA: TGTGCCAGTACCGCTGTGGGTTTTAATCAGCCCCAGCATTTT.